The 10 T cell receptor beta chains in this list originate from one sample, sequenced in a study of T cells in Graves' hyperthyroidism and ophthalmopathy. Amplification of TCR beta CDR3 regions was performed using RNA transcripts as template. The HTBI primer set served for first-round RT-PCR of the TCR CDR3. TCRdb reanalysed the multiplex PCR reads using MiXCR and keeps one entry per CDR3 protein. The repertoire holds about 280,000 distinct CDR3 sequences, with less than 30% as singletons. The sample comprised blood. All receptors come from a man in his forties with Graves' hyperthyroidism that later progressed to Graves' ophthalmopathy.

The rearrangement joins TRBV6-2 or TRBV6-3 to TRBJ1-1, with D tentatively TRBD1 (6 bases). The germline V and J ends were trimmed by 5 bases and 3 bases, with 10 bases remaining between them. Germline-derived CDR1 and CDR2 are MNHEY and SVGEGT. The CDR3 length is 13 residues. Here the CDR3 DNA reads TGTGCCAGCAGTCCCGGACAGCACACTGAAGCTTTCTTT. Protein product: CASSPGQHTEAFF.

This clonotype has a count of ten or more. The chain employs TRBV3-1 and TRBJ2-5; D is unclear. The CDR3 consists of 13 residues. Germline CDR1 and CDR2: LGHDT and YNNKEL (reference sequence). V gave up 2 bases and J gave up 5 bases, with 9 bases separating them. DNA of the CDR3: TGTGCCAGCAGCCAACAGCGCTGGGAGACCCAGTACTTC. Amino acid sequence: CASSQQRWETQYF.

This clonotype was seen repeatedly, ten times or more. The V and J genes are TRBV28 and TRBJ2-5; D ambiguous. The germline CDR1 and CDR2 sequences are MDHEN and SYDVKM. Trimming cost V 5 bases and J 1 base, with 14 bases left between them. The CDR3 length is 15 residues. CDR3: CASSPVGSPQETQYF. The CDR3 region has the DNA TGTGCCAGCAGTCCCGTCGGCAGCCCCCAAGAGACCCAGTACTTC.

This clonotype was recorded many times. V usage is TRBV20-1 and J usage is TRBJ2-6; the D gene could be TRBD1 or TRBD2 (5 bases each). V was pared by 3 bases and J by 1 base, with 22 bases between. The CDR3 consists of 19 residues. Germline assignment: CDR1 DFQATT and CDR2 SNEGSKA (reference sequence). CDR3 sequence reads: CSAREARGAVISGANVLTF. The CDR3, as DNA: TGCAGTGCTAGGGAAGCGAGGGGTGCCGTGATTTCTGGGGCCAACGTCCTGACTTTC.

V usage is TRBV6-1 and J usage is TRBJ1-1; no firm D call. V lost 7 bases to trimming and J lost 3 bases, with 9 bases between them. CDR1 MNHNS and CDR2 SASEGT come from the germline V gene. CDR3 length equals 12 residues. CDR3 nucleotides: TGTGCCAGCATACTAGCGGACACTGAAGCTTTCTTT. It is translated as CASILADTEAFF.

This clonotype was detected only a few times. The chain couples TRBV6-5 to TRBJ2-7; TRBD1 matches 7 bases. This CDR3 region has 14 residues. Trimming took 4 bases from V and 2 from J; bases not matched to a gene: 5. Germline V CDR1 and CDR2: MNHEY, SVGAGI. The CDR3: CASSSSGGTYEQYF. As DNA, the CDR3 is TGTGCCAGCAGTTCCTCAGGGGGAACCTACGAGCAGTACTTC.

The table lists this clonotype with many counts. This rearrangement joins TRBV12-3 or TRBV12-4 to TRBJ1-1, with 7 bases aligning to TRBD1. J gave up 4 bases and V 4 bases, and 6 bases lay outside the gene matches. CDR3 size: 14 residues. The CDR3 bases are TGTGCCAGCAGTTCGACAGGGTTAGTCACTGAAGCTTTCTTT. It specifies CASSSTGLVTEAFF.

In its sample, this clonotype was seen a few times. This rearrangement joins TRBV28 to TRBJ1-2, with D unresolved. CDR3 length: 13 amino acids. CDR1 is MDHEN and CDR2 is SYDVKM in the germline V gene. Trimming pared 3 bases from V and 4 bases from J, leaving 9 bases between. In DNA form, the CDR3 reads TGTGCCAGCAGTTTTGCGCGGAGCTATGGCTACACCTTC. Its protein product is CASSFARSYGYTF.

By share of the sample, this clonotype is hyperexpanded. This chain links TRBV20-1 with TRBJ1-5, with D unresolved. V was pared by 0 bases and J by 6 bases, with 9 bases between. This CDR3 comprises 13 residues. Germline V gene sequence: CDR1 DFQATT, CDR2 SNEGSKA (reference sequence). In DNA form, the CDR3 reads TGCAGTGCTAGAGATTTGCAAAGTCAGCCCCAGCATTTT. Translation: CSARDLQSQPQHF.

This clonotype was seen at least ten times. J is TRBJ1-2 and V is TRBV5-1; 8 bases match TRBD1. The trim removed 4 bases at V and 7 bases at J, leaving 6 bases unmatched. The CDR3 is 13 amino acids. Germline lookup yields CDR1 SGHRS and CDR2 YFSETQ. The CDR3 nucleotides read TGCGCCAGCAGCCAAGGACAGGGTGTTGGCTACACCTTC. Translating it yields CASSQGQGVGYTF.